This paragraph covers one T cell receptor beta chain sequence. Its specificity is unknown. In the PCR, 60 Vbeta and 13 Jbeta primers were used. Profiling relied on immunoSEQ multiplex PCR, and the TCRdb table lists in-frame clones only, not all of them. This sample has some 120,000 clones, with around 70% found just once. The sample comes from a study of cytomegalovirus exposure and HLA in healthy donors. General study findings and limits: It was reported that the classifier diagnosed cytomegalovirus status with high specificity and sensitivity in both the original and validation cohorts. Overall, under 200 TCR beta chains were annotated as cytomegalovirus-associated.

Each donor was healthy, and each was a bone marrow donor. The TCR was taken from a man younger than 40 in good health and CMV-seropositive. Sample: PBMCs.

The CDR3 region has the DNA TGTGCCAGTAGTATGACAGGGAGAAATGAAAAACTGTTTTTT. Protein: CASSMTGRNEKLFF. V gene TRBV19 combines with J gene TRBJ1-4; 7 bases line up with TRBD1. The CDR3 length is 14 residues. V lost 3 bases to trimming and J lost 5 bases; unmatched junction nucleotides: 3. Germline V gene lookup returns CDR1 LNHDA and CDR2 SQIVND (reference sequence). Using reference TRBV19 and TRBJ1-4 for the parts outside the CDR3, the full variable domain is DGGITQSPKYLFRKEGQNVTLSCEQNLNHDAMYWYRQDPGQGLRLIYYSQIVNDFQKGDIAEGYSVSREKKESFPLTVTSAQKNPTAFYLCASSMTGRNEKLFFGSGTQLSVL.